Shown below are 11 T cell receptor beta chains from a single sample sequenced in a study of T cells after yellow fever vaccination. TCRdb used MiXCR to reprocess the 5' RACE reads, holding one entry per CDR3 protein. The sample records 250,000 to 400,000 distinct CDR3 sequences, roughly 4.3% being singletons. Sequencing used PBMCs, obtained 5 days after the yellow fever booster vaccination. These receptors all come from a man aged 18 to 35 who received the YFV17D yellow fever vaccine.

The CDR3 loop reads CASSKFNQPQHF. DNA for the CDR3: TGTGCCAGCAGCAAATTTAATCAGCCCCAGCATTTT. The chain links TRBV21-1 to TRBJ1-5. TRBV21-1 is termed a pseudogene. The CDR3 contains 12 residues.

This clonotype was recorded many times. Written as DNA, the CDR3 is TGTGCCAGCAGCAAACAGGGTCCCTATGGCTACACCTTC. As protein: CASSKQGPYGYTF. The rearrangement uses TRBV5-5 and TRBJ1-2; D perhaps matches TRBD1 (6 bases). Germline V CDR1 and CDR2: SGHKS, YYEKEE (reference sequence). Trimming took 4 bases from V and 4 from J, leaving 11 bases between them. CDR3 length equals 13 residues.

This clonotype has just a few counts. The chain uses TRBV29-1 and TRBJ1-1, with D hard to call. CDR3 length equals 13 residues. CDR1 SQVTM and CDR2 ANQGSEA come from the germline V gene. V lost 7 bases to trimming and J lost 2 bases, with 14 bases between them. CDR3 DNA sequence: TGCAGCGCCGCATCTCCAGCTAACACTGAAGCTTTCTTT. Residues: CSAASPANTEAFF.

The table lists this clonotype with a few counts. The CDR3 nucleotides read TGTGCCAGCAGTTATGGGGGCCGGAATGAGCAGTTCTTC. This sequence encodes CASSYGGRNEQFF. The rearrangement joins TRBV6-6 to TRBJ2-1; tentatively, D is TRBD1 (6 bases). The CDR3 length is 13 residues. With 3 bases removed from V and 7 bases from J, the gap between germline ends came to 10 bases. Germline CDR1 and CDR2: MNHNY and SVGAGI (reference sequence).

This clonotype was seen more than once but under ten times. The gene calls are TRBV2 and TRBJ2-6; D is perhaps TRBD1 or TRBD2 (5 bases each). Germline-derived CDR1 and CDR2 are SNHLY and FYNNEI. V lost 4 bases, J lost 4 bases, and 11 bases lay in between. This CDR3 comprises 15 residues. The CDR3 bases are TGTGCCAGCAGTGTATTCGGGGCCGGGGCCAACGTCCTGACTTTC. Protein sequence: CASSVFGAGANVLTF. Drawing the rest from reference TRBV2 and TRBJ2-6, the complete variable domain is EPEVTQTPSHQVTQMGQEVILRCVPISNHLYFYWYRQILGQKVEFLVSFYNNEISEKSEIFDDQFSVERPDGSNFTLKIRSTKLEDSAMYFCASSVFGAGANVLTFGAGSRLTVL.

There are a few counts of this clonotype. This chain joins TRBV4-1 and TRBJ1-2, with TRBD1 as a possible D gene (5 bases). Trimming cost V 1 base and J 6 bases, with 6 bases left between them. This CDR3 has 12 residues. Germline V gene sequence: CDR1 MGHRA, CDR2 YSYEKL. In nucleotides, the CDR3 is TGCGCCAGCAGCCAAGGCAGGGATGGCTACACCTTC. It is translated as CASSQGRDGYTF.

This clonotype was seen more than once but under ten times. The V gene is TRBV24-1, the J gene TRBJ1-2; TRBD1 aligns across 7 bases. Germline V gene sequence: CDR1 KGHDR, CDR2 SFDVKD. Germline trimming cut 4 bases from V and 3 bases from J; bases unmatched to any gene: 7. The CDR3 is 15 amino acids. This chain's CDR3 is CATSDPQGGDYGYTF. The CDR3 coding sequence is TGTGCCACCAGTGACCCGCAGGGGGGCGACTATGGCTACACCTTC.

The rearrangement uses TRBV10-2 and TRBJ2-3; tentatively, D is TRBD2 (5 bases). Trimming shortened V by 7 bases and J by 2 bases, and 13 bases separated the two germline ends. CDR1 WSHSY and CDR2 SAAADI come from the germline V gene. The CDR3 has 14 amino acids. The CDR3: CASTVTGNTDTQYF. DNA for the CDR3: TGCGCCAGCACCGTCACGGGAAACACAGATACGCAGTATTTT.

The chain carries TRBV4-1 and TRBJ2-7; TRBD1 matches 8 bases. Trimming cost V 3 bases and J 0 bases; bases outside gene matches: 4. The CDR3 totals 15 residues. Looked up from germline, CDR1 is MGHRA and CDR2 is YSYEKL. Here the CDR3 reads CASSHADRGSYEQYF. Written as DNA, the CDR3 is TGCGCCAGCAGCCATGCCGACAGGGGCTCCTACGAGCAGTACTTC.

This clonotype was observed a few times. V is TRBV20-1 and J is TRBJ2-7; TRBD2 matches at 12 bases. This CDR3 spans 14 amino acids. Germline trimming cut 6 bases from V and 1 base from J; bases unmatched to any gene: 4. The germline V gene encodes CDR1 DFQATT and CDR2 SNEGSKA (reference sequence). The CDR3 sequence is CSAKLAGGSYEQYF. Here the CDR3 DNA reads TGCAGTGCCAAACTAGCGGGGGGTTCCTACGAGCAGTACTTC.

The chain is built from TRBV11-2 and TRBJ2-7, with D hard to call. V lost 2 bases to trimming and J lost 9 bases, with 8 bases between them. Germline V lookup: CDR1 SGHAT, CDR2 FQNNGV. This CDR3 has 11 amino acids. CDR3 bases: TGTGCCAGCAGCTTAACCCTGGTGCAGTACGTC. It codes for CASSLTLVQYV.